This entry features one TCR beta chain sequence. The antigen is undetermined. This sample was taken from a study of Ad26.COV2.S vaccination and SARS-CoV-2 variants. The overall study: Participants got Ad26.COV2.S intramuscularly, once or twice 56 days apart.

The treatment denotes: about 20 received Ad26.COV2.S at low or high dose, single or two shots; roughly 5 received placebo; per-sample allocation not given. Samples analyzed were those drawn on day 63 after the first vaccine or placebo injection. As its vector, the vaccine had Ad26, which expressed Wuhan-strain SARS-CoV-2 spike. Study conclusions and caveats: Similar non-spike TCR breadth was seen in vaccine and placebo recipients.

Looked up from germline, CDR1 is SGHAT and CDR2 is FQDESV (reference sequence). Germline trimming cut 2 bases from V and 2 bases from J; bases unmatched to any gene: 3. CDR3 length: 15 amino acids. Using immunoSEQ multiplex PCR, the repertoire was profiled, and TCRdb retains in-frame clones only, with some absent. The sample has some 400,000 clones, 89% seen once; the top ten hold around 1.9%. This TCR came from a person aged 18 to 65 who received the Ad26.COV2.S COVID-19 vaccine or a placebo. The rearrangement links TRBV11-1 to TRBJ2-3; 8 bases line up with TRBD2. The material was peripheral blood, obtained in a trial of Ad26.COV2.S vaccine versus placebo. CDR3 bases: TGTGCCAGCAGCTTAACTAGCGGTTCCACAGATACGCAGTATTTT. This codes for CASSLTSGSTDTQYF.